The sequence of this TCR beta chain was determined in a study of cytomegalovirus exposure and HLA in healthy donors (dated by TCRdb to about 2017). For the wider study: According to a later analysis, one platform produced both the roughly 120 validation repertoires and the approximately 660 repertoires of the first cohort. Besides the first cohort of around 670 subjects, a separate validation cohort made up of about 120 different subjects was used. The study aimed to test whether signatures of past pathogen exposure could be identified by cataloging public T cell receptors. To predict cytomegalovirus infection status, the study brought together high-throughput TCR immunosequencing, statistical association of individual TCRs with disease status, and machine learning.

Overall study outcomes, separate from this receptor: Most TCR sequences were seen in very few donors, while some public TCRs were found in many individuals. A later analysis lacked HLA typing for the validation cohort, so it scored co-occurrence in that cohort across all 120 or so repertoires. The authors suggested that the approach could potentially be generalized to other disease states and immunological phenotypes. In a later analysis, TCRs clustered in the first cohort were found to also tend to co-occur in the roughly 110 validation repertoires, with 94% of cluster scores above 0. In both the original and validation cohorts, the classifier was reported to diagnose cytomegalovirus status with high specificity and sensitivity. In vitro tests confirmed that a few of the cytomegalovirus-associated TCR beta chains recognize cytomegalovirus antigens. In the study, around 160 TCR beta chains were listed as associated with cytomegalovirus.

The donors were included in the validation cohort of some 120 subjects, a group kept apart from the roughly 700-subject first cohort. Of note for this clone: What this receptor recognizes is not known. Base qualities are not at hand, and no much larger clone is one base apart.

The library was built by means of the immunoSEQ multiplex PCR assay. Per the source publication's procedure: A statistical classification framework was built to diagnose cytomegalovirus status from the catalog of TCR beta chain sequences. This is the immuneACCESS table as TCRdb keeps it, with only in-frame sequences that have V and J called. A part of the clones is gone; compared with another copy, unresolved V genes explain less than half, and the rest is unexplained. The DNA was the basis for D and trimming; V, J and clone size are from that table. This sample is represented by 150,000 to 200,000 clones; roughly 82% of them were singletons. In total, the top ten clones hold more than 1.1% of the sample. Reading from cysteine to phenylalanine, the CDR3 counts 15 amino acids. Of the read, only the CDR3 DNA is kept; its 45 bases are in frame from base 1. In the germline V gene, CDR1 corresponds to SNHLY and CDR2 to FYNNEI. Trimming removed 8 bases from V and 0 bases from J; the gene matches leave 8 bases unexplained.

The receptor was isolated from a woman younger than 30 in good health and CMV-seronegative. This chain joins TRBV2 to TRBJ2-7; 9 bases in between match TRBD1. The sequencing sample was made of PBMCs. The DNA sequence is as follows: TGTGCCAGCGGGGACCCGGGACAGGGCTCCTACGAGCAGTACTTC. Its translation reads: CASGDPGQGSYEQYF.